This TCR beta chain derives from a study of blood T cell repertoires in COVID-19. Study overall: The United States, Italy and Spain were the sources of the acute and convalescent COVID-19 samples. Sample material is recorded as cDNA or gDNA derived from T cells, B-cell-depleted T cells, or PBMCs.

Per the original methods: Estimation of nucleated cell counts relied on the amplification of reference gene primers. Produced via immunoSEQ multiplex PCR; TCRdb's table is partial and in-frame only. V, J and clone size are taken as reported in that table, and D and trimming were inferred from the DNA itself. The sample lists approximately 240,000 clones, around four fifths occurring once. Germline V gene lookup returns CDR1 LNHDA and CDR2 SQIVND (reference sequence). The CDR3 has 15 amino acids. Trimming took off 5 bases at V and 2 bases at J, with 13 bases between the two ends. The sample was peripheral blood. V usage is TRBV19 and J usage is TRBJ1-3, with TRBD1 as a possible D gene (6 bases). This receptor was taken from a woman aged 60 to 75 with active or convalescent COVID-19. CDR3 sequence: CASSPTGSAGNTIYF. DNA for the CDR3: TGTGCCAGTAGTCCTACAGGGTCGGCTGGAAACACCATATATTTT. Drawing the rest from reference TRBV19 and TRBJ1-3, the complete variable domain is DGGITQSPKYLFRKEGQNVTLSCEQNLNHDAMYWYRQDPGQGLRLIYYSQIVNDFQKGDIAEGYSVSREKKESFPLTVTSAQKNPTAFYLCASSPTGSAGNTIYFGEGSWLTVV.